This T cell receptor (beta chain) was documented in a study of monozygotic twins with inflammatory bowel disease. Study results and caveats: No distinction between different T cell subtypes was possible. Whether twins were concordant or discordant made no difference to repertoire similarity, possibly from limited power.

With regard to this clonotype: The antigen remains undetermined.

This CDR3 has 15 residues. Using the 5' RACE reads, TCRdb records one entry per CDR3 protein without DNA. Its listing shows 350,000 to 550,000 distinct CDR3 sequences. The specimen was blood. The TCR sequence derives from a human donor with ulcerative colitis or Crohn's disease, or a healthy co-twin of an affected twin (not recorded which). The V and J genes are TRBV12-3 or TRBV12-4 and TRBJ2-2; TCRdb outputs TRBD1, but without DNA this stays unchecked. The CDR3 reads CASSPDRVRTGELFF.